The 7 T cell receptor beta chains given below trace back to one sample, sequenced in a study of T cells after yellow fever vaccination. TCRdb fed the 5' RACE reads into MiXCR, producing one record per CDR3 protein. Among 550,000 to 750,000 distinct CDR3 sequences listed, around an eighth were seen once. The sample was PBMCs, taken on the day of the yellow fever booster vaccination. These receptor sequences come from a man aged 25 to 40 who received the YFV17D yellow fever vaccine.

The table lists this clonotype with a few counts. This chain uses TRBV7-9 with TRBJ2-1; 11 bases agree with TRBD1. V lost 5 bases and J lost 8; bases outside the gene matches: 8. The CDR3 is 15 residues long. Germline V gene data show CDR1 as SEHNR and CDR2 as FQNEAQ (reference sequence). The CDR3 region is CASSARTGGYDEQFF. The DNA for the CDR3 is TGTGCCAGCAGCGCCCGGACAGGGGGCTATGATGAGCAGTTCTTC.

This rearrangement joins TRBV7-2 to TRBJ2-2; no reliable D call. The germline V gene encodes CDR1 SGHTA and CDR2 FQGNSA. Trimming removed 1 base from V and 4 bases from J, with 13 bases in between. This CDR3 spans 16 amino acids. The CDR3 nucleotides read TGTGCCAGCAGCTTAGGGCCTCCCCCCGGCACCGGGGAGCTGTTTTTT. It translates to CASSLGPPPGTGELFF.

V is TRBV18 and J is TRBJ1-3, with 8 positions matching TRBD1. J gave up 0 bases and V 3 bases, and 7 bases lay outside the gene matches. Germline loops: CDR1 KGHSH, CDR2 LQKENI. The CDR3 is 17 amino acids. CDR3 amino acids: CASSPRTGRSSGNTIYF. CDR3 nucleotide sequence: TGTGCCAGCTCACCTCGGACAGGGCGTTCCTCTGGAAACACCATATATTTT.

The rearrangement uses TRBV20-1 and TRBJ2-5, with TRBD2 matching 11 bases. The CDR3 is 13 amino acids. Per germline, CDR1 DFQATT and CDR2 SNEGSKA (reference sequence). V gave up 6 bases and J gave up 5 bases; unmatched junction bases: 5. The CDR3 bases are TGCAGTGCCGAACTAGCGGGAGTTGAGACCCAGTACTTC. Its protein product is CSAELAGVETQYF.

The chain joins TRBV4-3 to TRBJ2-3; D could derive from TRBD1 or TRBD2 (6 bases each). The CDR3 extends over 18 amino acids. The germline gives CDR1 LGHNA, CDR2 YSLEER. Trimming left V 5 bases short and J 3 bases short, with 24 bases between. CDR3: CASSSFLSGSRGTDTQYF. The CDR3 region has the DNA TGCGCCAGCAGCTCCTTCCTAAGCGGGTCGAGGGGGACAGATACGCAGTATTTT.

This clonotype was recorded many times. The genes are TRBV9 and TRBJ2-1; tentatively, D is TRBD2 (5 bases). Trimming removed 0 bases from V and 8 bases from J, with 9 bases in between. The CDR3 has 13 residues. Germline CDR1 is SGDLS and CDR2 is YYNGEE. CDR3 amino acids: CASSVGGYDEQFF. In DNA form, the CDR3 reads TGTGCCAGCAGCGTAGGAGGGTACGATGAGCAGTTCTTC.

This clonotype was detected only a few times. This sequence joins TRBV5-1 and TRBJ2-1; D perhaps matches TRBD2 (6 bases). The V end was cut by 0 bases, the J end by 7 bases, with 14 bases between. This CDR3 is built from 15 residues. Germline V gene data show CDR1 as SGHRS and CDR2 as YFSETQ. The CDR3 loop is CASSLAPGAPNEQFF. CDR3 DNA sequence: TGCGCCAGCAGCTTGGCCCCGGGAGCGCCTAATGAGCAGTTCTTC.